This T cell receptor (beta chain) was found in a study of cytomegalovirus exposure and HLA in healthy donors. Study details: Approximately 81% of 300 to 450 genotyped donors fell in the Caucasian-associated ancestry cluster. Study results and caveats: The authors later found most CMV-associated TCR beta chains appeared HLA-restricted. Researchers reported that a few CMV-associated chains were confirmed in vitro as CMV antigen-specific.

CDR3 length: 14 amino acids. Germline V gives CDR1 SEHNR, CDR2 FQNEAQ (reference sequence). V lost 4 bases to trimming and J lost 3 bases, with 10 bases between them. A few counts support this clone. Its antigen remains unknown. PCR employed 60 Vbeta and 13 Jbeta primers. TCRdb's copy holds only in-frame clones and misses some; the assay was immunoSEQ multiplex PCR. This table has 150,000 or so clones, approximately 85% appearing once. Input material: PBMCs. The chain is built from TRBV7-9 and TRBJ2-1, with D possibly matching TRBD1 (6 bases). This receptor was obtained from a man in his late teens or twenties in good health and CMV-seropositive. The CDR3, as DNA: TGTGCCAGCAGCTACCGGACAGACTACAATGAGCAGTTCTTC. The encoded protein is CASSYRTDYNEQFF.